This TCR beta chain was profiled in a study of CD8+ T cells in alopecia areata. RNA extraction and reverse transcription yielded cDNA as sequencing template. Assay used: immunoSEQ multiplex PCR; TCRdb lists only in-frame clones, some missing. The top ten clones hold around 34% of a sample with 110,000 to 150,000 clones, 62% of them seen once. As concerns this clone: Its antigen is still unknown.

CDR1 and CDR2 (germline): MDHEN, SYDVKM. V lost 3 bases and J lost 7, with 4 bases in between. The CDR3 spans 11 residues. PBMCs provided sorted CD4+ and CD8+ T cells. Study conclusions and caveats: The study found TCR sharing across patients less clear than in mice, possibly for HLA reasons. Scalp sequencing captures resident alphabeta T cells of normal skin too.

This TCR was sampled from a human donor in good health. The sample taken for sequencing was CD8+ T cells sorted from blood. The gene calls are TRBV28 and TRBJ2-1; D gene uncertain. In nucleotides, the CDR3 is TGTGCCAGCAGTTTGGGAAATGAGCAGTTCTTC. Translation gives CASSLGNEQFF.